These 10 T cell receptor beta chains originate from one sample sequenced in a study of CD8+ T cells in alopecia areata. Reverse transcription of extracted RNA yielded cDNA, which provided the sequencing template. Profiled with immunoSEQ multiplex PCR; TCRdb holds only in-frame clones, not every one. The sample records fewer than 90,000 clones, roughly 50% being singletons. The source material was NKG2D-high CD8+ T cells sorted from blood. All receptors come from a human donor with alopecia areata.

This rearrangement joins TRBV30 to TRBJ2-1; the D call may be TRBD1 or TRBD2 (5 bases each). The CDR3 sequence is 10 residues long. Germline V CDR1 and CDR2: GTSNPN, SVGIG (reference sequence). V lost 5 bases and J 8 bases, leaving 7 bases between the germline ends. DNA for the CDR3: TGTGCCTGGTGGGGGTATGAGCAGTTCTTC. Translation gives CAWWGYEQFF.

CDR3 protein: CASLLEGGSYNEQFF. The CDR3, as DNA: TGTGCCAGCCTGCTGGAAGGGGGCTCCTACAATGAGCAGTTCTTC. The chain couples TRBV2 to TRBJ2-1, with a tentative D call TRBD1 (6 bases). CDR3 length equals 15 residues. Germline loops: CDR1 SNHLY, CDR2 FYNNEI. V shed 8 bases and J shed 0 bases, with 14 bases lying between them. Full variable domain (outside the CDR3, taken from reference TRBV2 and TRBJ2-1): EPEVTQTPSHQVTQMGQEVILRCVPISNHLYFYWYRQILGQKVEFLVSFYNNEISEKSEIFDDQFSVERPDGSNFTLKIRSTKLEDSAMYFCASLLEGGSYNEQFFGPGTRLTVL.

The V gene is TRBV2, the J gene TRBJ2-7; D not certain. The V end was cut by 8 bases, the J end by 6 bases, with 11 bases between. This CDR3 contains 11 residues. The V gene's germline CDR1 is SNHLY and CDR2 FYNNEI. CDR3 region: CASGLWGEQYF. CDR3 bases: TGTGCCAGCGGCCTGTGGGGCGAGCAGTACTTC.

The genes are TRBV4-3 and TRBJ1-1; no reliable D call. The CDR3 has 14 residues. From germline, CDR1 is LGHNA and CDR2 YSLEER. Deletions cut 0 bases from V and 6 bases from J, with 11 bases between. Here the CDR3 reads CASSQDRAGPEAFF. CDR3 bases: TGCGCCAGCAGCCAAGATCGGGCGGGTCCTGAAGCTTTCTTT.

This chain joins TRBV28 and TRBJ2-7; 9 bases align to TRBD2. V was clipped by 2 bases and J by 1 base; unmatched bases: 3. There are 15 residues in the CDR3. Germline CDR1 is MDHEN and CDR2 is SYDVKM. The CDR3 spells CASSLSGGLSYEQYF. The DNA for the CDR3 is TGTGCCAGCAGTTTAAGCGGGGGGCTTTCCTACGAGCAGTACTTC.

CDR3 residues: CASSEWGNEQYF. CDR3 nucleotides: TGTGCCAGCAGTGAATGGGGCAACGAGCAGTACTTC. V gene TRBV25-1 combines with J gene TRBJ2-5; a weak D match, TRBD1 (5 bases). The J call may be incorrect, as the DNA end agrees better with TRBJ2-7. The CDR3 has 12 residues. Germline assignment: CDR1 MGHDK and CDR2 SYGVNS.

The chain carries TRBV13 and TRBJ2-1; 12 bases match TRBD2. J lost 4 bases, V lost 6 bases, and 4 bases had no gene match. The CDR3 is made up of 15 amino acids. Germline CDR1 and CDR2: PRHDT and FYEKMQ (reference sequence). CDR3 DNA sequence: TGTGCCAGCAGACCTGGACTAGCGGGGTACAATGAGCAGTTCTTC. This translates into CASRPGLAGYNEQFF.

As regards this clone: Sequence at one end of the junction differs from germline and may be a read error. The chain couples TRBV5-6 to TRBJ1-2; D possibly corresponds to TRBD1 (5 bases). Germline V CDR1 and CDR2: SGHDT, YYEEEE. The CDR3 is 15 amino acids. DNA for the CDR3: TGTGCCAGCAGCGTATATCAGGGATCTAAGTATGGCTACACCTTC. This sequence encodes CASSVYQGSKYGYTF.

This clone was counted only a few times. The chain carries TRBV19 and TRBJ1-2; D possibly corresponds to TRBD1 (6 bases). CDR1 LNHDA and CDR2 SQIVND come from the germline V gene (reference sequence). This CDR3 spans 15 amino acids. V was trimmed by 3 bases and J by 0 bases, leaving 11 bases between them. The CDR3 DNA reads TGTGCCAGTAGTATCATGGACAGCACTAACTATGGCTACACCTTC. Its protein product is CASSIMDSTNYGYTF.

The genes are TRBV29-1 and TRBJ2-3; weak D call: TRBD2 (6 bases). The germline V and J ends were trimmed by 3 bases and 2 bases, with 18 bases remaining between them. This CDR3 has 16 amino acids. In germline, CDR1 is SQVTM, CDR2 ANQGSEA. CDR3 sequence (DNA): TGCAGCGTTGAGGTTATTAGCGGATATGACACAGATACGCAGTATTTT. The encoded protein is CSVEVISGYDTDTQYF.